Described below is a single TCR beta chain sequence and its context. Its specificity is not known. The data originate from a study of T cell responses to AZD1222 COVID-19 vaccine. Study-wide results and caveats: Researchers took repertoire samples only after the peak T cell response had come.

The CDR3 covers 15 residues. CDR1 is SGHRS, CDR2 YFSETQ, per germline. Trimming removed 4 bases at V and 3 bases at J, with 16 bases between. Measured with immunoSEQ multiplex PCR; TCRdb has only the in-frame clones, and not every one. The top ten clones hold around a tenth of a sample with about 120,000 clones, over 75% of them seen once. This clonotype was obtained from an adult in good health. The sequencing used peripheral blood, collected on day 0 of AZD1222 vaccination. V is TRBV5-1 and J is TRBJ1-1, with TRBD1 as a possible D gene (6 bases). CDR3 DNA: TGCGCCAGCAGCCTCGAGGGACACCAGTACACTGAAGCTTTCTTT. Protein product: CASSLEGHQYTEAFF.